This T cell receptor beta chain was recovered during a study of CXCR3-negative and CXCR3-positive naive CD8 T cells. The study's findings and limits: For CXCR3-positive naive cells, TRB CDR3s were more hydrophobic than those of CXCR3-negative naive cells.

Details on this clonotype: Its target is not known.

The method, 5' RACE with UMI labels, was used to prepare the TRB cDNA libraries. TCRdb reprocessed the 5' RACE reads and keeps a single row for each CDR3 protein, giving no DNA. Seen in this sample are around 160,000 distinct CDR3 sequences; the ten most common clones hold 0.25% to 0.35%. CDR1 SEHNR and CDR2 FQNEAQ come from the germline V gene (reference sequence). There are 15 residues in the CDR3. Sequencing used naive CXCR3+ CD8+ T cells from blood. Subset denoted: CD45RO-CCR7+CD27+CD95- naive CD8+ T cells expressing CXCR3 (TNR3+). The chain employs TRBV7-9 and TRBJ2-1; the TRBD2 assignment by TCRdb is unverifiable without DNA. This TCR was sampled from a human donor in good health. Some clones in this sample may be carry-over from other donors' samples. The CDR3 spells CASSHGLAGSAEQFF.